This TCR beta chain derives from a study of T cell responses to AZD1222 COVID-19 vaccine. Study results and caveats: Only after the peak T cell response were repertoires sampled. The number of AZD1222 recipients seropositive at baseline was only 6 or 7. Of spike-specific TCRs, nearly half reportedly target regions left unmutated in variants. Mostly white British, mostly female donors; authors suggested clonal diversity may be underestimated.

Profiling relied on immunoSEQ multiplex PCR, and the TCRdb table lists in-frame clones only, not all of them. Of about 22,000 clones in the sample, roughly 80% were seen once. A remark on this clone: Its antigen is unknown.

Sequencing used peripheral blood, obtained on day 0 of AZD1222 vaccination. This clonotype originated in an adult in good health.

CDR3 DNA sequence: TGTGCCAGCAGCTCCCCCGGCGCTTCCTACAATGAGCAGTTCTTC. Translated: CASSSPGASYNEQFF. V is TRBV7-9 and J is TRBJ2-1; D is unresolved. Trimming stripped 4 bases from V and 1 base from J, with 11 bases between. The CDR3 spans 15 residues. Looked up from germline, CDR1 is SEHNR and CDR2 is FQNEAQ (reference sequence).